These 21 T cell receptor beta chains share one sample of origin, sequenced in a study of siplizumab effects on memory and regulatory T cells. Here immunoSEQ multiplex PCR was the method, and the copy in TCRdb shows in-frame clones only, minus some. The table lists around 94,000 clones, roughly nine tenths of them singletons, with 0.85% to 1.3% in the top ten. The sequenced sample was CD4+ T cells sorted from blood. The receptors were gathered from a human donor in good health.

The chain combines TRBV7-2 with TRBJ2-5; no clear D. Germline CDR1 SGHTA, CDR2 FQGNSA. Deletions cut 2 bases from V and 5 bases from J, with 9 bases between. This CDR3 has 13 amino acids. The CDR3 coding sequence is TGTGCCAGCAGCTTAAGGGTGGGCGAGACCCAGTACTTC. Encoded protein: CASSLRVGETQYF. The full variable domain, in which reference TRBV7-2 and TRBJ2-5 provide the parts outside the CDR3, is GAGVSQSPSNKVTEKGKDVELRCDPISGHTALYWYRQSLGQGLEFLIYFQGNSAPDKSGLPSDRFSAERTGGSVSTLTIQRTQQEDSAVYLCASSLRVGETQYFGPGTRLLVL.

J is TRBJ2-5 and V is TRBV5-6; perhaps TRBD2 as D (6 bases). This CDR3 contains 13 residues. Trimming took off 4 bases at V and 4 bases at J, with 11 bases between the two ends. The germline gives CDR1 SGHDT, CDR2 YYEEEE. CDR3 in DNA: TGTGCCAGCAGCGTGAGCGGGTTAGAGACCCAGTACTTC. The encoded protein is CASSVSGLETQYF.

CDR3 residues: CASSPGERTGIAEQYF. The CDR3 nucleotides read TGTGCCAGCTCACCAGGGGAGAGGACAGGGATCGCCGAGCAGTACTTC. The chain links TRBV18 to TRBJ2-7, with 8 bases identical to TRBD1. After removal of 2 bases from V and 6 bases from J, the junction contained 12 bases not matched to a gene. Germline V gives CDR1 KGHSH, CDR2 LQKENI. The CDR3 totals 16 residues.

CDR3 bases: TGTGCCAGCAGCCCCTTTTCAGAACTCTCTGGAAACACCATATATTTT. Residues: CASSPFSELSGNTIYF. The J gene is TRBJ1-3, the V gene TRBV7-8; D remains unclear. The CDR3 runs to 16 residues. With 5 bases removed from V and 0 bases from J, the gap between germline ends came to 14 bases. From germline, CDR1 is SGHVS and CDR2 FQNEAQ.

V and J are TRBV5-6 and TRBJ1-3; tentatively, D is TRBD1 (5 bases). The germline gives CDR1 SGHDT, CDR2 YYEEEE. Trimming took off 0 bases at V and 2 bases at J, with 6 bases between the two ends. This CDR3 has 14 amino acids. The CDR3 spells CASSLVGPGNTIYF. The CDR3 DNA is TGTGCCAGCAGCTTGGTGGGGCCTGGAAACACCATATATTTT.

J is TRBJ1-3 and V is TRBV19; 7 bases match TRBD1. Trimming cost V 10 bases and J 2 bases; bases outside gene matches: 5. The CDR3 has 13 residues. Germline loops: CDR1 LNHDA, CDR2 SQIVND (reference sequence). CDR3 sequence reads: CATRQGPGNTIYF. CDR3 nucleotides: TGTGCCACCAGACAGGGACCTGGAAACACCATATATTTT.

The rearrangement links TRBV14 to TRBJ2-1, with a possible D match to TRBD2 (6 bases). V gave up 0 bases and J gave up 2 bases, with 14 bases separating them. From germline, CDR1 is SGHDN and CDR2 FVKESK. The CDR3 contains 17 residues. Here the CDR3 DNA reads TGTGCCAGCAGCCAAGATCAAACAGGACTACCCTACAATGAGCAGTTCTTC. It specifies CASSQDQTGLPYNEQFF. Using reference TRBV14 and TRBJ2-1 for the parts outside the CDR3, the full variable domain is EAGVTQFPSHSVIEKGQTVTLRCDPISGHDNLYWYRRVMGKEIKFLLHFVKESKQDESGMPNNRFLAERTGGTYSTLKVQPAELEDSGVYFCASSQDQTGLPYNEQFFGPGTRLTVL.

The sample holds one count of this clone. The V and J genes are TRBV30 and TRBJ1-4, with D perhaps TRBD1 (5 bases). Trimming took off 3 bases at V and 7 bases at J, with 9 bases between the two ends. CDR3 size: 12 residues. Germline V gene sequence: CDR1 GTSNPN, CDR2 SVGIG (reference sequence). CDR3 nucleotide sequence: TGTGCCTGGAGGTCAAGGGGTGAAAAACTGTTTTTT. Amino acids: CAWRSRGEKLFF.

The chain is built from TRBV9 and TRBJ2-3, with D hard to call. Deletions cut 3 bases from V and 8 bases from J, with 10 bases between. The CDR3 covers 12 residues. Germline V gene data show CDR1 as SGDLS and CDR2 as YYNGEE. This chain's CDR3 is CASSEDHSTQYF. Here the CDR3 DNA reads TGTGCCAGCAGCGAGGATCACAGTACGCAGTATTTT.

The V call is TRBV6-5, the J call TRBJ2-4; perhaps TRBD2 as D (6 bases). The V gene lost 5 bases and the J gene lost 0 bases, with 11 bases spanning the gap. The CDR3 has 15 amino acids. From germline, CDR1 is MNHEY and CDR2 SVGAGI. CDR3 coding DNA: TGTGCCAGCAGTGCCCCGGGGGTAGCCAAAAACATTCAGTACTTC. It codes for CASSAPGVAKNIQYF.

This chain links TRBV19 with TRBJ2-1; D call uncertain. V lost 3 bases and J 1 base, leaving 10 bases between the germline ends. Germline V gene data show CDR1 as LNHDA and CDR2 as SQIVND (reference sequence). CDR3 length equals 15 residues. The DNA of the CDR3 is TGTGCCAGTAGTATGAAGACGCCGTCCTACAATGAGCAGTTCTTC. Protein sequence: CASSMKTPSYNEQFF.

Written as DNA, the CDR3 is TGCAGCGCCAGACAGGGCAATCAGCCCCAGCATTTT. Amino acid sequence: CSARQGNQPQHF. The gene calls are TRBV29-1 and TRBJ1-5, with a tentative D call TRBD1 (6 bases). The CDR3 extends over 12 amino acids. Germline CDR1 SQVTM, CDR2 ANQGSEA. The V gene lost 7 bases and the J gene lost 2 bases, with 9 bases spanning the gap.

The chain has TRBV19 and TRBJ1-2; 8 nucleotides align to TRBD1. V lost 9 bases and J lost 3; bases outside the gene matches: 9. Per germline, CDR1 LNHDA and CDR2 SQIVND (reference sequence). This CDR3 is built from 14 residues. CDR3: CASTKQGVDYGYTF. The CDR3 bases are TGTGCCAGCACCAAACAGGGGGTGGACTATGGCTACACCTTC.

This chain uses TRBV28 with TRBJ1-2; D unclear. The CDR3 consists of 14 residues. V lost 3 bases to trimming and J lost 6 bases, with 14 bases between them. Germline V CDR1 and CDR2: MDHEN, SYDVKM. The CDR3 sequence is CASSLWEDGDGYTF. The CDR3 DNA follows: TGTGCCAGCAGTTTGTGGGAGGATGGGGATGGCTACACCTTC.

The gene calls are TRBV11-2 and TRBJ2-2; no clear D gene. CDR3 length: 14 amino acids. V lost 0 bases and J lost 5, with 7 bases in between. CDR1 and CDR2 from the germline V gene are SGHAT and FQNNGV. CDR3 in amino acids: CASSLDILTGELFF. The CDR3 bases are TGTGCCAGCAGCTTAGATATCCTTACCGGGGAGCTGTTTTTT.

The chain is built from TRBV6-8 and TRBJ2-1, with 9 bases matching TRBD1. CDR3 length: 13 residues. V shed 6 bases and J 7 bases; nucleotides not matched to a gene: 4. Germline V gene data show CDR1 as MNHGY and CDR2 as SAAAGT. CDR3 sequence (DNA): TGTGCCAGCAGCTCCGGGACAGGGAATGAGCAGTTCTTC. This sequence encodes CASSSGTGNEQFF.

The chain couples TRBV4-2 to TRBJ2-2; 7 bases map to TRBD2. CDR3 size: 17 residues. J lost 2 bases, V lost 3 bases, and 9 bases had no gene match. Per germline, CDR1 LGHNA and CDR2 YNFKEQ. In nucleotides, the CDR3 is TGTGCCAGCAGCCAGACCCGGGCTAGCGGAAACACCGGGGAGCTGTTTTTT. As protein: CASSQTRASGNTGELFF.

The V call is TRBV19, the J call TRBJ2-4; 7 bases line up with TRBD1. CDR1 and CDR2 (germline): LNHDA, SQIVND (reference sequence). The CDR3 is 14 residues long. The V segment lost 5 bases and the J segment 5 bases; nucleotides outside the gene matches: 6. The CDR3 sequence is CASSRQGGENIQYF. The CDR3 DNA follows: TGTGCCAGTAGTCGACAGGGCGGCGAAAACATTCAGTACTTC.

This chain joins TRBV10-3 and TRBJ2-1; the D is unclear. CDR1 is ENHRY, CDR2 SYGVKD, per germline. The CDR3 length is 13 residues. V lost 10 bases and J lost 3, with 13 bases in between. The DNA for the CDR3 is TGTGCCACCCAAAAATCGGGCTACAATGAGCAGTTCTTC. Its translation is CATQKSGYNEQFF.

The chain uses TRBV6-5 and TRBJ2-7; TRBD2 might be the D (5 bases). This CDR3 is 15 amino acids long. Deletions cut 0 bases from V and 3 bases from J, with 12 bases between. The germline V gene has CDR1 MNHEY and CDR2 SVGAGI. CDR3 region: CASSYSRKRSYEQYF. The CDR3 nucleotides read TGTGCCAGCAGTTACTCTAGGAAGCGGAGCTACGAGCAGTACTTC.

This clone was found once. The V gene is TRBV5-4, the J gene TRBJ2-1; 8 bases are a match to TRBD1. The V gene's germline CDR1 is SGHNT and CDR2 YYREEE (reference sequence). J lost 9 bases, V lost 2 bases, and 7 bases had no gene match. This CDR3 is built from 14 residues. CDR3 bases: TGTGCCAGCAGCTTTGAGACAGGGGTGGGTGAGCAGTTCTTC. Translation gives CASSFETGVGEQFF.